Following are 27 T cell receptor beta chains from one sample sequenced in a study of cytomegalovirus exposure and HLA in healthy donors. The PCR used 60 Vbeta and 13 Jbeta primers. Method: immunoSEQ multiplex PCR; TCRdb's copy keeps in-frame clones and lacks some. The sample lists over 150,000 clones, 65% to 70% occurring once. Sequenced input: PBMCs. These TCRs come from a woman aged 18-30 years in good health and CMV-seropositive.

The chain couples TRBV10-3 to TRBJ2-1; TRBD2 aligns across 8 bases. CDR1 is ENHRY, CDR2 SYGVKD, per germline. V lost 2 bases to trimming and J lost 10 bases; unmatched junction nucleotides: 10. The CDR3 extends over 15 amino acids. CDR3 loop: CAISESSGIFVEQFF. CDR3 nucleotides: TGTGCCATCAGTGAGAGTAGCGGGATATTCGTGGAGCAGTTCTTC.

The chain joins TRBV7-6 to TRBJ1-2, with D perhaps matching TRBD1 (5 bases). Germline V gene sequence: CDR1 SGHVS, CDR2 FNYEAQ. The V gene lost 5 bases and the J gene lost 4 bases, with 14 bases spanning the gap. The CDR3 spans 14 residues. CDR3 in amino acids: CASSPNRFSYGYTF. CDR3 nucleotides: TGTGCCAGCAGCCCGAACAGGTTCTCCTATGGCTACACCTTC.

The chain employs TRBV4-1 and TRBJ2-6; D perhaps matches TRBD2 (6 bases). Germline CDR1 reads MGHRA; CDR2 reads YSYEKL. CDR3 length equals 19 residues. V gave up 0 bases and J gave up 4 bases, with 19 bases separating them. Written as DNA, the CDR3 is TGCGCCAGCAGCCAAGAAGGTGCGGGATCCCGCACCGGGGCCAACGTCCTGACTTTC. It is translated as CASSQEGAGSRTGANVLTF.

The genes are TRBV19 and TRBJ1-2, with D perhaps TRBD1 (5 bases). V lost 0 bases and J lost 5, with 16 bases in between. This CDR3 is 16 amino acids long. CDR1 and CDR2 from the germline V gene are LNHDA and SQIVND (reference sequence). The CDR3 DNA sequence: TGTGCCAGTAGTATAGAGTTCGGCAGGGATAGGTATGGCTACACCTTC. It translates to CASSIEFGRDRYGYTF.

CDR3 coding DNA: TGTGCCAGCAGTGTGACCGGGACAGAGCAGCCCCAGCATTTT. Translating gives CASSVTGTEQPQHF. V gene TRBV6-6 combines with J gene TRBJ1-5, with 7 nucleotides matching TRBD1. V lost 5 bases, J lost 7 bases, and 8 bases stayed unmatched. The CDR3 is 14 amino acids. Germline V lookup: CDR1 MNHNY, CDR2 SVGAGI (reference sequence).

Only a few counts were recorded for this clone. The chain combines TRBV27 with TRBJ2-7, with D unresolved. The V and J ends lost 6 bases and 0 bases respectively, with 15 bases between them. Germline-derived CDR1 and CDR2 are MNHEY and SMNVEV (reference sequence). CDR3 length: 15 residues. The CDR3 loop is CASSPYPPSSYEQYF. The CDR3 region has the DNA TGTGCCAGCAGCCCTTATCCCCCCTCCTCCTACGAGCAGTACTTC.

This clone is a singleton in its sample. The chain is built from TRBV7-6 and TRBJ2-3; maybe TRBD2 (6 bases). The CDR3 is made up of 14 amino acids. CDR1 is SGHVS and CDR2 is FNYEAQ in the germline V gene. Trimming removed 0 bases at V and 6 bases at J, with 10 bases between. DNA of the CDR3: TGTGCCAGCAGCTTAGCGGGAGGATCGGATACGCAGTATTTT. Protein product: CASSLAGGSDTQYF.

This clone was seen a handful of times. The chain has TRBV27 and TRBJ2-3; 11 nucleotides align to TRBD2. CDR3 length equals 15 residues. Germline V lookup: CDR1 MNHEY, CDR2 SMNVEV (reference sequence). V shed 8 bases and J 3 bases; nucleotides not matched to a gene: 7. CDR3 sequence (DNA): TGTGCCAGCCGGGTTAGCGGGGGGGCAACAGATACGCAGTATTTT. Amino acid sequence: CASRVSGGATDTQYF.

CDR3 amino acids: CASSSSGGGEKLFF. For the CDR3, the DNA is TGTGCCAGCAGCTCTTCAGGGGGCGGAGAAAAACTGTTTTTT. This rearrangement joins TRBV5-4 to TRBJ1-4, with 8 bases identical to TRBD1. The germline V gene encodes CDR1 SGHNT and CDR2 YYREEE (reference sequence). Unmatched junction bases numbered 6, after V lost 3 bases and J lost 8 bases. This CDR3 is built from 14 residues.

The table lists this clone with a count of one. The chain carries TRBV5-1 and TRBJ1-2, with a tentative D call TRBD1 (5 bases). The CDR3 contains 14 residues. Germline lookup yields CDR1 SGHRS and CDR2 YFSETQ. Trimming took 1 base from V and 8 from J, leaving 15 bases between them. CDR3 amino acids: CASSLNLAGPGYTF. The CDR3, as DNA: TGCGCCAGCAGCTTGAACCTCGCGGGGCCCGGCTACACCTTC.

This clone was counted a few times. The rearrangement uses TRBV7-9 and TRBJ1-2; 9 nucleotides line up with TRBD1. The trim removed 5 bases at V and 0 bases at J, leaving 16 bases unmatched. The CDR3 consists of 19 residues. Germline lookup yields CDR1 SEHNR and CDR2 FQNEAQ (reference sequence). The CDR3 DNA reads as TGTGCCAGCAGCCGCAGCACGACCGGGACAGGGCAGGCTAACTATGGCTACACCTTC. Translation gives CASSRSTTGTGQANYGYTF.

This clone was counted a few times. This rearrangement joins TRBV9 to TRBJ2-3; 7 nucleotides match TRBD1. Germline V gene data show CDR1 as SGDLS and CDR2 as YYNGEE. The CDR3 consists of 18 residues. With V trimmed by 0 bases and J by 0 bases, 10 bases remained unmatched. The CDR3 sequence: CASSVALGTDTSTDTQYF. CDR3 bases: TGTGCCAGCAGCGTAGCTTTAGGGACAGACACTAGCACAGATACGCAGTATTTT.

V gene TRBV13 combines with J gene TRBJ1-2; 7 bases fit TRBD1. V lost 1 base and J lost 5; bases outside the gene matches: 7. Germline CDR1 reads PRHDT; CDR2 reads FYEKMQ (reference sequence). The CDR3 consists of 15 residues. CDR3 sequence (DNA): TGTGCCAGCAGCTTAGCGGGACAGACCATTTATGGCTACACCTTC. It codes for CASSLAGQTIYGYTF.

The rearrangement uses TRBV28 and TRBJ2-7; perhaps TRBD2 as D (6 bases). Trimming removed 5 bases at V and 2 bases at J, with 13 bases between. CDR1 is MDHEN and CDR2 is SYDVKM in the germline V gene. CDR3 length equals 14 residues. CDR3: CASSPLSGAYEQYF. CDR3 DNA sequence: TGTGCCAGCAGTCCTCTATCGGGAGCCTACGAGCAGTACTTC.

This chain uses TRBV11-1 with TRBJ1-2, with D perhaps matching TRBD1 (6 bases). Per germline, CDR1 SGHAT and CDR2 FQDESV (reference sequence). Trimming removed 4 bases from V and 5 bases from J, with 14 bases in between. The CDR3 is 14 residues long. The CDR3 loop reads CASSSDRQIYGYTF. The CDR3 DNA is TGTGCCAGCAGCTCGGACAGACAGATATATGGCTACACCTTC.

This clone occurred a few times. The chain recombines TRBV15 with TRBJ2-1; TRBD2 might be the D (5 bases). V was clipped by 6 bases and J by 0 bases, with 12 bases between them. Germline V CDR1 and CDR2: LNHNV, YYDKDF (reference sequence). The CDR3 length is 15 residues. The CDR3 DNA is TGTGCCACCAGTAGGAGCGGATACTCCTACAATGAGCAGTTCTTC. Its translation: CATSRSGYSYNEQFF.

This clone was observed a handful of times. The chain links TRBV7-9 to TRBJ2-7, with 8 bases lining up with TRBD2. CDR1 is SEHNR and CDR2 is FQNEAQ in the germline V gene (reference sequence). The V segment lost 1 base and the J segment 2 bases; nucleotides outside the gene matches: 4. The CDR3 is 15 residues long. The CDR3 reads CASSLVSGATYEQYF. The DNA of the CDR3 is TGTGCCAGCAGCTTAGTTAGCGGGGCAACCTACGAGCAGTACTTC.

This clone was detected only a few times. The gene calls are TRBV19 and TRBJ1-2; 7 nucleotides agree with TRBD1. J lost 2 bases, V lost 3 bases, and 6 bases had no gene match. Germline CDR1 LNHDA, CDR2 SQIVND (reference sequence). CDR3 length: 15 amino acids. The CDR3 here is CASSMTGQTNYGYTF. CDR3 nucleotide sequence: TGTGCCAGTAGTATGACAGGGCAAACCAACTATGGCTACACCTTC.

This clone has only one observation. The chain combines TRBV7-9 with TRBJ2-7; the D is unclear. V was trimmed by 0 bases and J by 0 bases, leaving 9 bases between them. The CDR3 contains 15 residues. Germline loops: CDR1 SEHNR, CDR2 FQNEAQ (reference sequence). The CDR3 region has the DNA TGTGCCAGCAGCTTAGCGGGCAGGCCCTCCTACGAGCAGTACTTC. This translates into CASSLAGRPSYEQYF.

This rearrangement joins TRBV7-3 to TRBJ1-2; possible D gene TRBD1, 5 bases. Trimming took off 1 base at V and 6 bases at J, with 15 bases between the two ends. The CDR3 loop spans 15 amino acids. Germline V gene lookup returns CDR1 SGHTA and CDR2 FQGTGA. The CDR3 DNA follows: TGTGCCAGCAGCTTAAGGGGCCAGCCTAGGGATGGCTACACCTTC. Amino acid sequence: CASSLRGQPRDGYTF.

The rearrangement joins TRBV27 to TRBJ2-4; maybe TRBD1 (6 bases). The CDR3 covers 13 residues. Per germline, CDR1 MNHEY and CDR2 SMNVEV (reference sequence). Trimming took 4 bases from V and 4 from J, leaving 8 bases between them. CDR3 DNA sequence: TGTGCCAGCAGTTCGGACAGAAAAAACATTCAGTACTTC. This sequence encodes CASSSDRKNIQYF.

The chain joins TRBV30 to TRBJ2-2; the match to TRBD1 covers 10 bases. The CDR3 consists of 16 residues. V was clipped by 1 base and J by 4 bases; unmatched bases: 6. Germline V CDR1 and CDR2: GTSNPN, SVGIG (reference sequence). The CDR3 protein is CAWSGLGTGVTGELFF. In DNA form, the CDR3 reads TGTGCCTGGAGTGGACTAGGGACAGGGGTCACCGGGGAGCTGTTTTTT. The whole variable domain, filled in from reference TRBV30 and TRBJ2-2, reads SQTIHQWPATLVQPVGSPLSLECTVEGTSNPNLYWYRQAAGRGLQLLFYSVGIGQISSEVPQNLSASRPQDRQFILSSKKLLLSDSGFYLCAWSGLGTGVTGELFFGEGSRLTVL.

The J gene is TRBJ1-3, the V gene TRBV27, with unresolved D. The V and J ends lost 4 bases and 4 bases respectively, with 11 bases between them. The CDR3 consists of 14 residues. Germline V gene sequence: CDR1 MNHEY, CDR2 SMNVEV (reference sequence). Here the CDR3 DNA reads TGTGCCAGCAGTTACTTACCTTTCGGAAACACCATATATTTT. It translates to CASSYLPFGNTIYF.

This clone was observed a handful of times. V is TRBV9 and J is TRBJ2-1, with 8 nucleotides matching TRBD2. This CDR3 comprises 14 residues. V gave up 6 bases and J gave up 8 bases; unmatched junction bases: 10. Germline assignment: CDR1 SGDLS and CDR2 YYNGEE. CDR3 sequence reads: CASTTTSASDEQFF. The CDR3 DNA follows: TGTGCCAGCACCACGACTAGCGCAAGTGATGAGCAGTTCTTC. The complete variable domain, with remaining parts taken from reference TRBV9 and TRBJ2-1, reads DSGVTQTPKHLITATGQRVTLRCSPRSGDLSVYWYQQSLDQGLQFLIQYYNGEERAKGNILERFSAQQFPDLHSELNLSSLELGDSALYFCASTTTSASDEQFFGPGTRLTVL.

The J gene is TRBJ2-5, the V gene TRBV2; 9 nucleotides agree with TRBD2. J lost 5 bases, V lost 7 bases, and 14 bases had no gene match. CDR1 and CDR2 (germline): SNHLY, FYNNEI. This CDR3 is 16 amino acids long. The DNA of the CDR3 is TGTGCCAGCAAACCCGGGACTAGCCATGCCGGGGAGACCCAGTACTTC. It is translated as CASKPGTSHAGETQYF.

V is TRBV7-9 and J is TRBJ1-2; a possible D gene is TRBD1 (6 bases). Looked up from germline, CDR1 is SEHNR and CDR2 is FQNEAQ (reference sequence). The CDR3 contains 12 residues. V was cut by 5 bases and J by 3 bases, with 7 bases left in between. The CDR3 loop reads CASSEGDYGYTF. The DNA of the CDR3 is TGTGCCAGCAGCGAGGGGGACTATGGCTACACCTTC.

The genes are TRBV5-4 and TRBJ2-1; D is perhaps TRBD2 (6 bases). Germline V CDR1 and CDR2: SGHNT, YYREEE (reference sequence). Trimming pared 0 bases from V and 10 bases from J, leaving 11 bases between. This CDR3 comprises 13 residues. In DNA form, the CDR3 reads TGTGCCAGCAGCTTGGGGTCAGCGGGCGAGCAGTTCTTC. It encodes CASSLGSAGEQFF.